This T cell receptor (beta chain) was obtained from a study of cytomegalovirus exposure and HLA in healthy donors. Study overall: When about 400 donors were genotyped, around 77% of them were found to fall in the Caucasian-associated ancestry cluster.

Study results and limitations: With DRB1 most and HLA-C fewest, TCR association rates differed between HLA loci in a later analysis. Later genetic work tied a missense DCLRE1C variant to beta-chain V and J trimming. Judged likely to be a sequencing artifact was a cluster of highly shared sequence variants.

In regard to this clone: Antigen unknown.

The CDR3 loop spans 15 amino acids. Germline V gives CDR1 SGHVS, CDR2 FNYEAQ. Trimming removed 5 bases at V and 0 bases at J, with 12 bases between. PCR used 60 Vbeta primers and 13 Jbeta primers. Clones were read by immunoSEQ multiplex PCR, and TCRdb kept only the in-frame ones, dropping some. The sample totals about 74,000 clones. The material sequenced was PBMCs. This rearrangement joins TRBV7-6 to TRBJ2-3; D is possibly TRBD1 (6 bases). The TCR originated in a female donor in good health and CMV-seropositive. The CDR3 DNA follows: TGTGCCAGCAGCGTCGGGACAACTAGCACAGATACGCAGTATTTT. It specifies CASSVGTTSTDTQYF.